These 24 T cell receptor beta chains were all obtained from the same sample, sequenced in a study of human CD8 memory T cell subsets. Production of TCR beta libraries used UMI-labeled 5' RACE as the method. TCRdb re-called the 5' RACE reads and gives one entry per CDR3 protein, without DNA. Its table lists over 10,000 distinct CDR3 sequences. Input material: CD8+ T cells from PBMCs. Receptor source: a human donor in good health.

V is TRBV24-1 and J is TRBJ2-1; TCRdb picks TRBD1, but there is no DNA to check that call. The CDR3 runs 13 residues. Germline V gene sequence: CDR1 KGHDR, CDR2 SFDVKD. The CDR3 spells CATSDLIGDEQFF.

This chain uses TRBV29-1 with TRBJ2-2; no DNA is available, so the TRBD2 call from TCRdb remains unchecked. The CDR3 covers 13 residues. CDR1 is SQVTM and CDR2 is ANQGSEA in the germline V gene. CDR3: CSMTSGDTGELFF.

CDR3 sequence: CSARALSGVSYEQYF. The rearrangement joins TRBV20-1 to TRBJ2-7; there is no DNA to check the TCRdb D call of TRBD2. From germline, CDR1 is DFQATT and CDR2 SNEGSKA (reference sequence). CDR3 length equals 15 residues.

V usage is TRBV4-1 and J usage is TRBJ2-1. This CDR3 contains 15 residues. From germline, CDR1 is MGHRA and CDR2 YSYEKL. CDR3 in amino acids: CASSQIDSSYNEQFF.

The chain has TRBV7-9 and TRBJ1-1; absent DNA, TCRdb's TRBD1 call cannot be checked. This CDR3 is built from 14 residues. CDR1 and CDR2 (germline): SEHNR, FQNEAQ (reference sequence). CDR3 sequence reads: CASSLGQGPPEAFF.

This clonotype ranks as medium-sized (0.01 to 0.1%) in terms of frequency. The chain is built from TRBV7-2 and TRBJ1-5; TCRdb returns TRBD1, unconfirmable since there is no DNA. CDR1 and CDR2 (germline): SGHTA, FQGNSA. The CDR3 runs 17 residues. The CDR3 loop reads CASTHSGTDNSNQPQHF.

The gene calls are TRBV2 and TRBJ2-1; TCRdb's assignment of TRBD1 cannot be checked, as there is no DNA. The CDR3 length is 14 residues. Per the germline V gene, CDR1 is SNHLY and CDR2 is FYNNEI. The CDR3 sequence: CAAPAGVDYDEQFF.

V usage is TRBV27 and J usage is TRBJ2-5; the TCRdb call, TRBD1, lacks DNA for checking. Germline CDR1 MNHEY, CDR2 SMNVEV (reference sequence). This CDR3 region has 15 residues. The CDR3 loop is CASRPTTGYAQTQYF.

This chain connects TRBV20-1 to TRBJ2-7; TCRdb's D call of TRBD1 is untestable without DNA. The germline V gene has CDR1 DFQATT and CDR2 SNEGSKA (reference sequence). This CDR3 is built from 14 residues. The CDR3 spells CSARDSGGVYEQYF.

The chain links TRBV5-6 to TRBJ2-5; absent DNA, TCRdb's TRBD2 call cannot be checked. This CDR3 has 15 amino acids. CDR1 SGHDT and CDR2 YYEEEE come from the germline V gene. This CDR3 reads CASSLASEAGETQYF.

The J gene is TRBJ2-3, the V gene TRBV9; as DNA is missing, the TRBD1 call by TCRdb cannot be tested. Germline V gene lookup returns CDR1 SGDLS and CDR2 YYNGEE. This CDR3 has 16 residues. The CDR3 loop reads CASSHPTGDVLGTQYF.

This clonotype is called medium-sized based on its frequency. The chain links TRBV7-2 to TRBJ2-3. The CDR3 covers 15 residues. CDR1 is SGHTA and CDR2 is FQGNSA in the germline V gene. The CDR3 here is CASSFFATSSDTQYF. The full variable domain, rest sourced from reference TRBV7-2 and TRBJ2-3, is GAGVSQSPSNKVTEKGKDVELRCDPISGHTALYWYRQSLGQGLEFLIYFQGNSAPDKSGLPSDRFSAERTGGSVSTLTIQRTQQEDSAVYLCASSFFATSSDTQYFGPGTRLTVL.

The chain couples TRBV4-3 to TRBJ2-2. The germline V gene has CDR1 LGHNA and CDR2 YSLEER. This CDR3 is built from 16 residues. The CDR3: CASSQAVLEPTGELFF.

This chain connects TRBV28 to TRBJ2-7; TCRdb picks TRBD2, but there is no DNA to check that call. This CDR3 is 12 amino acids long. Germline values: CDR1 MDHEN, CDR2 SYDVKM. CDR3 sequence reads: CASSLAREEQYF.

This chain connects TRBV5-1 to TRBJ2-1; TCRdb designates TRBD2, a call that cannot be tested without DNA. Germline V lookup: CDR1 SGHRS, CDR2 YFSETQ. The CDR3 is 15 residues long. The CDR3 protein is CASSLAGGAYNEQFF. Based on the CDR3 plus reference TRBV5-1 and TRBJ2-1, the full variable domain is KAGVTQTPRYLIKTRGQQVTLSCSPISGHRSVSWYQQTPGQGLQFLFEYFSETQRNKGNFPGRFSGRQFSNSRSEMNVSTLELGDSALYLCASSLAGGAYNEQFFGPGTRLTVL.

This clonotype is identified as medium-sized from frequency. The rearrangement links TRBV29-1 to TRBJ2-1. The germline gives CDR1 SQVTM, CDR2 ANQGSEA. This CDR3 region has 15 residues. CDR3 residues: CSVVSGEESYNEQFF.

The chain joins TRBV4-1 to TRBJ1-1. CDR3 length equals 15 residues. Looked up from germline, CDR1 is MGHRA and CDR2 is YSYEKL. The CDR3 loop is CASSQNRAPNTEAFF.

The chain has TRBV27 and TRBJ2-3; TCRdb selects TRBD1, and the lack of DNA leaves this call unchecked. Germline CDR1 MNHEY, CDR2 SMNVEV (reference sequence). This CDR3 contains 14 residues. The CDR3 here is CATRPLFAADTQYF.

This chain connects TRBV2 to TRBJ2-5; the TCRdb D gene call, TRBD1, has no DNA to confirm it. Germline-derived CDR1 and CDR2 are SNHLY and FYNNEI. The CDR3 has 16 amino acids. CDR3 sequence reads: CASSELNKGAKETQYF.

This sequence joins TRBV7-3 and TRBJ2-5; TCRdb outputs TRBD1, but without DNA this stays unchecked. The CDR3 consists of 16 residues. The germline gives CDR1 SGHTA, CDR2 FQGTGA. The CDR3 spells CASSRGVGGSEETQYF.

V is TRBV6-2 or TRBV6-3 and J is TRBJ2-7; TCRdb lists TRBD1, though no DNA is available to test this call. CDR1 and CDR2 (germline): MNHEY, SVGEGT. The CDR3 runs to 16 residues. The CDR3 sequence is CASSYPGTGLSYEQYF.

J is TRBJ2-5 and V is TRBV4-3. The CDR3 is 15 residues long. The germline CDR1 and CDR2 sequences are LGHNA and YSLEER. The CDR3 is CASSQDIGAGETQYF.

The chain combines TRBV19 with TRBJ2-7; the D call from TCRdb, TRBD1, cannot be confirmed without DNA. Germline assignment: CDR1 LNHDA and CDR2 SQIVND (reference sequence). The CDR3 spans 14 residues. The CDR3 loop reads CASKIRDNHYEQYF. The whole variable domain, filled in from reference TRBV19 and TRBJ2-7, reads DGGITQSPKYLFRKEGQNVTLSCEQNLNHDAMYWYRQDPGQGLRLIYYSQIVNDFQKGDIAEGYSVSREKKESFPLTVTSAQKNPTAFYLCASKIRDNHYEQYFGPGTRLTVT.

CDR3 sequence reads: CASSPRDSLYGYTF. The rearrangement links TRBV7-8 to TRBJ1-2; the TCRdb call, TRBD1, lacks DNA for checking. The CDR3 extends over 14 amino acids. Germline CDR1 SGHVS, CDR2 FQNEAQ.